What follows are 20 T cell receptor beta chains derived from one specimen sequenced in a study of shared clonotypes between healthy human individuals. Clones were read by immunoSEQ multiplex PCR, and TCRdb kept only the in-frame ones, dropping some. The data hold about 2 million clones, with around 95% observed a single time. Sequences were obtained from naive CD4+ T cells sorted from blood. The subset: CD45RA+ positively selected. These receptor sequences come from a man between 18 and 29 years old in good health.

As for this clone: Other DNA sequences in this sample translate to the same CDR3. The chain employs TRBV28 and TRBJ2-3; TRBD2 matches at 7 bases. The CDR3 extends over 15 amino acids. The germline gives CDR1 MDHEN, CDR2 SYDVKM. The trim removed 3 bases at V and 0 bases at J, leaving 3 bases unmatched. In DNA form, the CDR3 reads TGTGCCAGCAGTTTGCGGGGAGGGAGCACAGATACGCAGTATTTT. Protein sequence: CASSLRGGSTDTQYF.

The genes are TRBV5-1 and TRBJ2-7; D not certain. V was cut by 4 bases and J by 2 bases, with 19 bases left in between. CDR3 length: 16 amino acids. Germline CDR1 SGHRS, CDR2 YFSETQ. Here the CDR3 reads CASSPLGTGFAYEQYF. CDR3 DNA sequence: TGCGCCAGCAGCCCCTTGGGTACCGGGTTTGCCTACGAGCAGTACTTC.

This chain links TRBV30 with TRBJ1-5, with 12 bases fitting TRBD1. CDR3 length equals 16 residues. Germline V gene data show CDR1 as GTSNPN and CDR2 as SVGIG (reference sequence). With 6 bases clipped from V and 7 bases from J, the junction kept 13 bases outside the gene matches. CDR3 protein: CACRGGTGGAGQPQHF. The DNA for the CDR3 is TGTGCCTGTCGTGGCGGGACAGGGGGCGCCGGGCAGCCCCAGCATTTT.

In this sample, this clone turned up a few times. Other nucleotide sequences in the sample specify the same CDR3. This chain connects TRBV6-5 to TRBJ1-2; no definite D call. The V and J ends lost 6 bases and 2 bases respectively, with 4 bases between them. The CDR3 covers 11 residues. The germline CDR1 and CDR2 sequences are MNHEY and SVGAGI. CDR3 sequence: CASRTNYGYTF. CDR3 coding DNA: TGTGCCAGCAGAACCAACTATGGCTACACCTTC.

The sample holds one count of this clone. The chain carries TRBV5-1 and TRBJ2-2; TRBD1 matches at 11 bases. The germline V gene has CDR1 SGHRS and CDR2 YFSETQ. The ends lost 1 base at V and 4 bases at J; junction bases unmatched: 3. The CDR3 covers 16 residues. The CDR3 DNA follows: TGCGCCAGCAGCTTGACCGGGACAGGGGGCACCGGGGAGCTGTTTTTT. This codes for CASSLTGTGGTGELFF.

To note about this clone: Additional DNA sequences in this sample encode the identical CDR3. This chain joins TRBV6-5 and TRBJ2-2; the D gene is possibly TRBD1 (5 bases). The germline V gene has CDR1 MNHEY and CDR2 SVGAGI. The CDR3 totals 14 residues. V was cut by 2 bases and J by 2 bases, with 6 bases left in between. CDR3 amino acids: CASSYTGNTGELFF. In DNA, the CDR3 is TGTGCCAGCAGTTACACAGGAAACACCGGGGAGCTGTTTTTT.

The J gene is TRBJ1-2, the V gene TRBV7-2; 8 bases agree with TRBD1. V shed 4 bases and J 5 bases; nucleotides not matched to a gene: 15. Per the germline V gene, CDR1 is SGHTA and CDR2 is FQGNSA. The CDR3 loop spans 17 amino acids. CDR3 loop: CASSSGGQGGPIYGYTF. Written as DNA, the CDR3 is TGTGCCAGCAGCTCAGGAGGACAGGGCGGACCGATATATGGCTACACCTTC. Full variable domain (outside the CDR3, taken from reference TRBV7-2 and TRBJ1-2): GAGVSQSPSNKVTEKGKDVELRCDPISGHTALYWYRQSLGQGLEFLIYFQGNSAPDKSGLPSDRFSAERTGGSVSTLTIQRTQQEDSAVYLCASSSGGQGGPIYGYTFGSGTRLTVV.

The CDR3 sequence is CASSGGSSYNSPLHF. In nucleotides, the CDR3 is TGTGCCAGCAGTGGAGGGAGCTCCTATAATTCACCCCTCCACTTT. The chain recombines TRBV28 with TRBJ1-6; no definite D call. The CDR3 is 15 residues long. The germline gives CDR1 MDHEN, CDR2 SYDVKM. V gave up 5 bases and J gave up 0 bases, with 8 bases separating them.

This chain connects TRBV5-4 to TRBJ1-1; 7 bases are shared with TRBD1. V gave up 4 bases and J gave up 5 bases; unmatched junction bases: 5. The CDR3 covers 13 residues. Germline-derived CDR1 and CDR2 are SGHNT and YYREEE (reference sequence). CDR3 amino acids: CASSPQDRTEAFF. The CDR3 DNA sequence: TGTGCCAGCAGCCCGCAGGACAGGACTGAAGCTTTCTTT.

Points on this clone: The sample contains more than one DNA sequence encoding this CDR3. The gene calls are TRBV10-3 and TRBJ1-2, with D uncertain. CDR3 length: 11 residues. V lost 3 bases, J lost 5 bases, and 4 bases lay in between. Germline assignment: CDR1 ENHRY and CDR2 SYGVKD. CDR3 coding DNA: TGTGCCATCAGTGATTCATATGGCTACACCTTC. Protein sequence: CAISDSYGYTF.

A remark on this clone: The same CDR3 is also encoded by other DNA sequences in this sample. This chain joins TRBV6-5 and TRBJ1-1; D is possibly TRBD1 (5 bases). Germline lookup yields CDR1 MNHEY and CDR2 SVGAGI. CDR3 length: 14 amino acids. V gave up 2 bases and J gave up 5 bases, with 12 bases separating them. The CDR3 bases are TGTGCCAGCAGTTACCGGGGCCGGGGAACTGAAGCTTTCTTT. Protein: CASSYRGRGTEAFF.

The chain joins TRBV7-9 to TRBJ1-4; 7 bases align to TRBD1. The germline V gene has CDR1 SEHNR and CDR2 FQNEAQ (reference sequence). The ends lost 1 base at V and 4 bases at J; junction bases unmatched: 12. The CDR3 has 18 amino acids. The CDR3 reads CASSLGSSATGINEKLFF. CDR3 nucleotide sequence: TGTGCCAGCAGCTTAGGGTCCTCGGCGACAGGGATTAATGAAAAACTGTTTTTT.

Only a few counts were recorded for this clone. J is TRBJ1-6 and V is TRBV2, with D unresolved. CDR1 and CDR2 from the germline V gene are SNHLY and FYNNEI. The length of the CDR3 is 12 residues. Deletions cut 3 bases from V and 11 bases from J, with 8 bases between. CDR3 sequence: CASSDRFTPLHF. CDR3 coding DNA: TGTGCCAGCAGTGACAGGTTTACACCCCTCCACTTT.

This rearrangement joins TRBV11-2 to TRBJ1-3, with D perhaps TRBD1 (5 bases). This CDR3 is built from 17 residues. Trimming left V 1 base short and J 1 base short, with 14 bases between. Germline lookup yields CDR1 SGHAT and CDR2 FQNNGV. DNA for the CDR3: TGTGCCAGCAGCTTAGTTCCGGGAGGACAATCTGGAAACACCATATATTTT. It codes for CASSLVPGGQSGNTIYF.

The chain is built from TRBV5-1 and TRBJ1-1; D not certain. The CDR3 spans 14 residues. The V gene's germline CDR1 is SGHRS and CDR2 YFSETQ. Trimming shortened V by 0 bases and J by 1 base, and 7 bases separated the two germline ends. CDR3 DNA sequence: TGCGCCAGCAGCTTGGCAGCGAAGAACACTGAAGCTTTCTTT. This sequence encodes CASSLAAKNTEAFF.

Remarks on this clone: Germline and junction disagree at one end, which may indicate a read error. The rearrangement links TRBV10-3 to TRBJ1-2; 10 bases map to TRBD1. This CDR3 comprises 11 residues. The germline V gene encodes CDR1 ENHRY and CDR2 SYGVKD. The CDR3 protein is CAISEGQGEAF. For the CDR3, the DNA is TGTGCCATCAGTGAGGGACAGGGGGAGGCCTTC.

This clone came up once. The chain combines TRBV2 with TRBJ1-1; the match to TRBD1 covers 7 bases. The CDR3 is made up of 14 amino acids. The germline V gene has CDR1 SNHLY and CDR2 FYNNEI. V shed 6 bases, J shed 4 bases, and the junction held 8 bases outside the gene matches. This CDR3 is CASSGQEGVTEAFF. The CDR3 bases are TGTGCCAGCAGCGGACAGGAAGGGGTCACTGAAGCTTTCTTT.

The chain has TRBV7-9 and TRBJ1-6; D is possibly TRBD1 (6 bases). Germline loops: CDR1 SEHNR, CDR2 FQNEAQ (reference sequence). The CDR3 covers 13 residues. V was shortened by 3 bases and J by 11 bases, with 11 bases between the two germline ends. The DNA for the CDR3 is TGTGCCAGCAGCTTGGGGGCAGGGACACCCCTCCACTTT. Translation gives CASSLGAGTPLHF.

V gene TRBV5-1 combines with J gene TRBJ2-7, with no clear D. V lost 2 bases to trimming and J lost 3 bases, with 12 bases between them. Germline V gene data show CDR1 as SGHRS and CDR2 as YFSETQ. The CDR3 is 14 residues long. The DNA of the CDR3 is TGCGCCAGCAGCTTAAACATAGACGACTACGAGCAGTACTTC. Protein product: CASSLNIDDYEQYF.

J is TRBJ2-2 and V is TRBV2; D unclear. The CDR3 runs 12 residues. V was trimmed by 4 bases and J by 6 bases, leaving 6 bases between them. Germline CDR1 SNHLY, CDR2 FYNNEI. The CDR3 region is CASSGVAGELFF. The DNA of the CDR3 is TGTGCCAGCAGTGGCGTGGCCGGGGAGCTGTTTTTT.